This T cell receptor (beta chain) was sequenced in a study of blood T cell repertoires in COVID-19. On the study more broadly: Acute and convalescent COVID-19 specimens originated in the United States, Italy and Spain.

V lost 6 bases and J 0 bases, leaving 15 bases between the germline ends. CDR3 length equals 16 residues. Germline values: CDR1 MDHEN, CDR2 SYDVKM. During the 2 weeks before they entered the study, exposed participants had met someone with a PCR-confirmed or clinician-diagnosed COVID-19 case. Sequenced by immunoSEQ multiplex PCR; TCRdb stores in-frame clones only, minus some. The table includes 280,000 or so clones, under 90% detected once. This TCR came from a woman aged 50 to 65 who had been exposed to COVID-19. What was sequenced was PBMCs or T cells enriched from blood (not recorded which). This sequence joins TRBV28 and TRBJ2-1; no firm D call. CDR3 DNA: TGTGCCAGCAGCACTCCTCGAAGGAGCTCCTACAATGAGCAGTTCTTC. This sequence encodes CASSTPRRSSYNEQFF.